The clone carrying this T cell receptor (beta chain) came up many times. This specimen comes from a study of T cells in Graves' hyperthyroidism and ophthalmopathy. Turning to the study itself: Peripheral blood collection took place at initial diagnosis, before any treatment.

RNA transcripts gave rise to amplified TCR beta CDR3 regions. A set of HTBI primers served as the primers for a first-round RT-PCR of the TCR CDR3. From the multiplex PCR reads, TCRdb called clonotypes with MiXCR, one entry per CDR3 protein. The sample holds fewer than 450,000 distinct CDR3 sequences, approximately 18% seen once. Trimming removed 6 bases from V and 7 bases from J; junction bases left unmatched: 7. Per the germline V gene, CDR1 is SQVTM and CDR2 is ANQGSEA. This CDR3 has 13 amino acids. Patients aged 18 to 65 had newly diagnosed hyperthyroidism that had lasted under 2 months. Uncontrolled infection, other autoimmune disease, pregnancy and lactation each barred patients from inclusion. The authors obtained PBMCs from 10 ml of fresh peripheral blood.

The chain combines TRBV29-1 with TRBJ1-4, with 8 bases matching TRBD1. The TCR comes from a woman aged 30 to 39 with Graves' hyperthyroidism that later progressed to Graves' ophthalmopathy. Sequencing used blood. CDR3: CSVADRAIEKLFF. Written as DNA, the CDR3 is TGCAGCGTGGCGGACAGGGCGATTGAAAAACTGTTTTTT.